This T cell receptor (beta chain) is drawn from a study of shared clonotypes between healthy human individuals (TCRdb year 2020). With regard to the full study: The cohort comprised two women and a few men aged 18 to 49 years. For each donor, CD4 naive and CD4 memory were each run on three plates, CD8 naive on two plates, and CD8 memory on one plate. Blood TCR repertoires of a handful of healthy adults were deeply sequenced to estimate repertoire size and the extent of clonotype sharing between individuals. Libraries were prepared and TCR repertoires were sequenced by different laboratories using diverse techniques, in order to increase sequencing depth and limit assay-specific biases. Per donor, leukapheresis produced somewhere between about 0.8 and 9 billion PBMCs.

Concerning this clone: What antigen it recognizes has not been identified. Base-call qualities are not available, and no considerably larger clone is one nucleotide away.

TCR CDR3 regions were amplified from genomic DNA by multiplex PCR using the deep immunoSEQ assay. For each cell subset, the extracted genomic DNA was distributed evenly across all wells of several immunoSEQ 96-well plates, and each plate served as one replicate. For sorted subsets, roughly 200 ng of genomic DNA, equivalent to 25,000 to 30,000 T cell genomes, went into each replicate PCR. Purified libraries were quantified with a Qubit 3.0 fluorometer, sized on a Bioanalyzer 2100, and re-quantified with the KAPA Library Quantification kit. Every immunoSEQ 96-well plate was sequenced on a separate single-read 150-cycle Illumina NextSeq 550 flow cell. The study's own analysis went as follows. The immunoSEQ output contained only junctional sequences without quality scores, so filtering could not match that applied to full-length reads. Sequences were annotated with PyIR, a Python wrapper for IgBLAST v1.9, and V/J genes and CDR3 were assigned using IMGT germline references. Reads with weak V/J assignments (E-value above 1e-6), missing CDR3, stop codons, out-of-frame junctions, or ambiguous translated residues were removed. V3J clonotypes were defined by identical inferred V gene, J gene, and CDR3 amino acid sequence. To compute the percentage overlap between repertoires, the number of shared unique clonotypes was divided by the size of the smaller repertoire. Repertoire richness was assessed with RTK rarefaction, the Chao1 estimator, and Recon v2.1 estimates of unobserved clonotypes. Generation probabilities were computed with OLGA for all TCRbeta clonotypes obtained by the gDNA method from several donors. What TCRdb holds here is the immuneACCESS table cut down to in-frame rearrangements. Part of the clones is not present; checked against another copy, under half of the missing clones reflect an unresolved V gene, and the others are unexplained. Clone size and the V and J calls come from that table; the DNA yielded D and trimming. Recorded for this sample are some 2.4 million clones; roughly 93% of them occurred a single time. The ten largest clones take up about 0.39% of the sample.

The donors were healthy, HIV-negative adults with no recently reported acute infections or vaccinations. Only Caucasian adults living in Nashville, Tennessee, USA were represented among the donors. CD4+ T cells were enriched by magnetic negative selection, after which naive cells were positively selected on CD45RA and the negative fraction was taken as the memory subset. Blood was collected by leukapheresis, and PBMCs were isolated by Ficoll-Histopaque density gradient centrifugation and then cryopreserved in liquid nitrogen vapor phase. Analytical flow cytometry was used to check the purity and quantity of every magnetically sorted T cell population. Each sorted fraction had its genomic DNA isolated and then quantified by UV absorbance on a Nanodrop 2000c. V is reduced by 1 base and J by 0 bases, leaving a spacing of 12 bases between them. The CDR3 goes from the cysteine to the phenylalanine over 17 residues. Only CDR3 DNA is held: 51 bases, read in frame from base 1. CDR1 and CDR2 are drawn from the germline V gene: LGHNA, YSLEER.

Overall study results and their limits: The genetic and exposure-history diversity represented was limited by the small number of donors. Higher generation probabilities were observed for clonotypes shared by all four sorted-subset donors than for non-shared clonotypes. Even with the large sequencing depth, rarefaction of the sorted-subset datasets indicated that sequencing was incomplete. Pairwise subsampling indicated that sequencing depth was expected to affect the degree of clonotype sharing among donors. Larger estimated clonotype richness was generally found for naive subsets than for memory subsets. Approximately 5% of naive CD4, 3.5% of naive CD8, 2.3% of memory CD4, and less than 0.45% of memory CD8 clonotypes were shared across a few donors. Sampling was limited to blood, and TCR repertoires in tissue likely differ from TCR repertoires in blood.

The specimen was naive CD4+ T cells from PBMCs. The cell subset or site tag for this specimen amounts to: CD45RA+ positively selected. Recombination linked TRBV4-3 to TRBJ2-2; the D gene identity is not certain. This TCR was sampled from a man aged 18 to 30 in good health. Some clones in this sample may be carry-over from other donors' samples. The sequenced DNA is TGCGCCAGCAGCCAAGGGTTAGGTAACGCGAACACCGGGGAGCTGTTTTTT. This yields the protein CASSQGLGNANTGELFF.